Below, 7 T cell receptor beta chains from the same sample are listed, as sequenced in a study of T-cell reconstitution after alpha-beta-depleted transplantation in children. The library targeted TCRbeta and was prepared with unique molecular identifiers. TCRdb processed the PCR reads anew with MiXCR; each CDR3 protein has one entry. This sample has about 600,000 distinct CDR3 sequences, with 10% to 15% found just once. Sequenced material: PBMCs, mostly from graft donor cells, taken 360 days after TCRalphabeta/CD19-depleted stem cell transplant. The source is a male patient aged 10 to 17 who had a stem cell transplant for acute myeloid leukemia, so the T cells may come from the graft donor.

V is TRBV11-3 and J is TRBJ2-1; the match to TRBD1 covers 9 bases. V trimming: 4 bases; J trimming: 0 bases; junction bases outside the gene matches: 7. There are 17 residues in the CDR3. The germline gives CDR1 SGHNT, CDR2 YENEEA. CDR3 bases: TGTGCCAGCAGCTCTTCCGGGACAGGGAGCTCCTACAATGAGCAGTTCTTC. Translated, it gives CASSSSGTGSSYNEQFF.

This sequence joins TRBV20-1 and TRBJ2-4; no firm D call. The V and J ends lost 2 bases and 0 bases respectively, with 11 bases between them. CDR3 size: 15 residues. Germline V gene sequence: CDR1 DFQATT, CDR2 SNEGSKA (reference sequence). The CDR3 DNA is TGCAGTGCTAGATCGGAGCCTCTAGCCAAAAACATTCAGTACTTC. Its protein product is CSARSEPLAKNIQYF.

The genes are TRBV4-3 and TRBJ2-1; D is ambiguous. Trimming shortened V by 3 bases and J by 5 bases, and 8 bases separated the two germline ends. The germline gives CDR1 LGHNA, CDR2 YSLEER. The CDR3 is made up of 13 amino acids. The CDR3 here is CASSHLRDNEQFF. DNA for the CDR3: TGCGCCAGCAGCCACCTAAGGGACAATGAGCAGTTCTTC.

The V call is TRBV29-1, the J call TRBJ2-1; TRBD1 agrees at 9 bases. This CDR3 is 15 amino acids long. The germline V gene encodes CDR1 SQVTM and CDR2 ANQGSEA. Losses at the gene ends were 2 bases for V and 5 bases for J; bases not matched to a gene: 7. The CDR3 reads CSVEYRGQGNNEQFF. CDR3 sequence (DNA): TGCAGCGTTGAATATAGAGGACAGGGGAACAATGAGCAGTTCTTC.

The CDR3 DNA sequence: TGTGCCAGCAGCGGCGGGGGCCTGATGGAGACCCAGTACTTC. Amino acids: CASSGGGLMETQYF. The chain joins TRBV7-8 to TRBJ2-5; weak D call: TRBD2 (7 bases). This CDR3 has 14 residues. Per the germline V gene, CDR1 is SGHVS and CDR2 is FQNEAQ. V lost 5 bases and J 5 bases, leaving 15 bases between the germline ends.

This clonotype was counted only a few times. The V and J genes are TRBV11-2 and TRBJ2-7, with D possibly TRBD1 on 5 matching bases. This CDR3 is 16 amino acids long. V was cut by 0 bases and J by 5 bases, with 17 bases left in between. The V gene's germline CDR1 is SGHAT and CDR2 FQNNGV. For the CDR3, the DNA is TGTGCCAGCAGCTTAGATAGGCCCCAGGGTGGCGACGAGCAGTACTTC. Residues: CASSLDRPQGGDEQYF.

V gene TRBV6-2 or TRBV6-3 combines with J gene TRBJ2-7; 7 bases are a match to TRBD2. V shed 7 bases and J 4 bases; nucleotides not matched to a gene: 10. Germline V gene sequence: CDR1 MNHEY, CDR2 SVGEGT. This CDR3 region has 14 residues. CDR3 amino acids: CASNLGGSPYEQYF. The CDR3 DNA reads as TGTGCCAGCAATCTCGGCGGGAGCCCTTACGAGCAGTACTTC.